These 2 T cell receptor beta chains originate from one sample sequenced in a study of blood T cell repertoires in COVID-19. Sequencing was performed with immunoSEQ multiplex PCR; in TCRdb, only in-frame clones are kept and a portion is missing. The data show under 200,000 clones, more than 65% seen once. Material for sequencing was peripheral blood. These receptors originate from a woman in her sixties or seventies with COVID-19, enrolled during active disease.

The chain uses TRBV28 and TRBJ2-7; possibly TRBD1 for D (6 bases). Germline V gives CDR1 MDHEN, CDR2 SYDVKM. CDR3 length: 13 residues. Trimming stripped 3 bases from V and 5 bases from J, with 11 bases between. The CDR3 nucleotides read TGTGCCAGCAGTTTGCAGGGGACCCACGAGCAGTACGTC. It translates to CASSLQGTHEQYV.

The J gene is TRBJ1-5, the V gene TRBV7-2; D is unclear. The CDR3 extends over 13 amino acids. Trimming took off 5 bases at V and 7 bases at J, with 12 bases between the two ends. CDR1 and CDR2 (germline): SGHTA, FQGNSA. As DNA, the CDR3 is TGTGCCAGCAGCGTGACGTCGGGGCAGCCCCAGCATTTT. Its protein is CASSVTSGQPQHF.